Below, 24 T cell receptor beta chains from the same sample are listed, as sequenced in a study of cytomegalovirus exposure and HLA in healthy donors. Primers included in the PCR were 60 Vbeta and 13 Jbeta primers. Profiled with immunoSEQ multiplex PCR; TCRdb holds only in-frame clones, not every one. Of 45,000 to 65,000 clones listed, over 60% are singletons. Sequences were obtained from PBMCs. These receptor sequences come from a woman between 40 and 55 years old in good health and CMV-seropositive.

The V and J genes are TRBV27 and TRBJ2-7; D possibly corresponds to TRBD2 (5 bases). V lost 6 bases, J lost 3 bases, and 15 bases lay in between. CDR1 MNHEY and CDR2 SMNVEV come from the germline V gene (reference sequence). The CDR3 consists of 14 residues. CDR3 sequence: CASSPSEGGYEQYF. The CDR3 DNA sequence: TGTGCCAGCAGCCCCAGTGAGGGTGGCTACGAGCAGTACTTC.

The chain combines TRBV6-1 with TRBJ1-5; 7 nucleotides agree with TRBD1. Trimming took 6 bases from V and 2 from J; bases not matched to a gene: 4. CDR1 and CDR2 from the germline V gene are MNHNS and SASEGT. The CDR3 runs to 14 residues. CDR3 sequence (DNA): TGTGCCAGCAGCCTGGGACAGCGCAATCAGCCCCAGCATTTT. Its translation is CASSLGQRNQPQHF.

This chain links TRBV7-9 with TRBJ2-7; 10 bases fit TRBD2. CDR1 and CDR2 from the germline V gene are SEHNR and FQNEAQ (reference sequence). J was trimmed by 2 bases and V by 5 bases; bases with no gene match: 6. The CDR3 totals 15 residues. CDR3 in DNA: TGTGCCAGCAGCCGCCCTAGCGGGGGCACCTACGAGCAGTACTTC. Amino acids: CASSRPSGGTYEQYF.

The chain uses TRBV6-6 and TRBJ1-4, with TRBD1 matching 8 bases. The germline V gene encodes CDR1 MNHNY and CDR2 SVGAGI (reference sequence). This CDR3 region has 14 residues. With 6 bases clipped from V and 8 bases from J, the junction kept 8 bases outside the gene matches. CDR3 coding DNA: TGTGCCAGCAGGGCGACAGGGGAAAACGAAAAACTGTTTTTT. Translation gives CASRATGENEKLFF.

This clone occurred a few times. The rearrangement joins TRBV4-2 to TRBJ1-1; TRBD1 might be the D (6 bases). Trimming stripped 4 bases from V and 5 bases from J, with 17 bases between. From germline, CDR1 is LGHNA and CDR2 YNFKEQ. The CDR3 has 15 amino acids. The CDR3 reads CASSRAGAQGTEAFF. The CDR3 DNA reads TGTGCCAGCAGCCGGGCGGGGGCGCAGGGGACTGAAGCTTTCTTT.

The chain carries TRBV5-6 and TRBJ1-2, with no clear D. CDR1 and CDR2 (germline): SGHDT, YYEEEE. The CDR3 sequence is 15 residues long. V lost 1 base and J lost 0, with 10 bases in between. CDR3 amino acids: CASSLREGANYGYTF. In nucleotides, the CDR3 is TGTGCCAGCAGCTTGAGGGAGGGAGCTAACTATGGCTACACCTTC.

The chain links TRBV19 to TRBJ2-1; no definite D call. The CDR3 runs to 13 residues. Germline-derived CDR1 and CDR2 are LNHDA and SQIVND (reference sequence). The ends were cut back, 6 bases at V and 6 bases at J, with 12 bases in the middle. The CDR3 DNA reads TGTGCCAGTAGGAAGTTTCAGGTCAATGAGCAGTTCTTC. Protein sequence: CASRKFQVNEQFF.

The V and J genes are TRBV30 and TRBJ1-2; possible D gene TRBD1, 5 bases. Trimming took 1 base from V and 6 from J, leaving 24 bases between them. Germline CDR1 GTSNPN, CDR2 SVGIG (reference sequence). The CDR3 length is 17 residues. CDR3 region: CAWSAPGGAARLNGYTF. DNA of the CDR3: TGTGCCTGGAGTGCCCCGGGAGGGGCCGCGAGATTGAATGGCTACACCTTC.

The chain joins TRBV7-3 to TRBJ2-3; D perhaps matches TRBD1 (5 bases). Between the trimmed V and J ends, which lost 4 bases and 8 bases, there was a span of 10 bases. The germline gives CDR1 SGHTA, CDR2 FQGTGA. The length of the CDR3 is 12 residues. CDR3 amino acids: CASSSQGGTQYF. CDR3 coding DNA: TGTGCCAGCAGCTCGCAGGGTGGTACGCAGTATTTT.

The rearrangement links TRBV19 to TRBJ1-2, with a weak D call TRBD1 (6 bases). Germline CDR1 LNHDA, CDR2 SQIVND (reference sequence). The CDR3 is made up of 14 amino acids. Trimming took 9 bases from V and 5 from J, leaving 19 bases between them. CDR3: CASSLRGTGYGYTF. The CDR3 nucleotides read TGTGCCAGCTCTCTCAGGGGAACGGGATATGGCTACACCTTC. Drawing the rest from reference TRBV19 and TRBJ1-2, the complete variable domain is DGGITQSPKYLFRKEGQNVTLSCEQNLNHDAMYWYRQDPGQGLRLIYYSQIVNDFQKGDIAEGYSVSREKKESFPLTVTSAQKNPTAFYLCASSLRGTGYGYTFGSGTRLTVV.

This clone appeared a single time. The chain links TRBV2 to TRBJ2-5; perhaps TRBD1 as D (5 bases). The CDR3 runs 14 residues. CDR1 is SNHLY, CDR2 FYNNEI, per germline. Between the trimmed V and J ends, which lost 3 bases and 2 bases, there was a span of 10 bases. The DNA for the CDR3 is TGTGCCAGCAGTGATTGGACAACACAAGAGACCCAGTACTTC. This codes for CASSDWTTQETQYF.

V gene TRBV10-3 combines with J gene TRBJ2-2; maybe TRBD1 (7 bases). CDR1 and CDR2 from the germline V gene are ENHRY and SYGVKD. CDR3 length equals 16 residues. V lost 6 bases, J lost 1 base, and 15 bases lay in between. The CDR3 DNA reads TGTGCCATCAGACCCGCGGGGACAGTGAACACCGGGGAGCTGTTTTTT. Translated: CAIRPAGTVNTGELFF.

The genes are TRBV11-2 and TRBJ2-5; tentative D call: TRBD2 (6 bases). Germline V CDR1 and CDR2: SGHAT, FQNNGV. V was cut by 5 bases and J by 7 bases, with 20 bases left in between. This CDR3 has 15 amino acids. The CDR3 sequence: CASSGGIQTEGTQYF. The DNA for the CDR3 is TGTGCCAGCAGCGGGGGGATTCAGACCGAAGGGACCCAGTACTTC.

A few counts support this clone. The chain recombines TRBV5-1 with TRBJ1-5; 8 nucleotides line up with TRBD1. Germline V gene sequence: CDR1 SGHRS, CDR2 YFSETQ. V lost 4 bases to trimming and J lost 0 bases; unmatched junction nucleotides: 12. CDR3 size: 18 residues. In DNA form, the CDR3 reads TGCGCCAGCAGCCACCCGACACAGGGGGACCATAGCAATCAGCCCCAGCATTTT. Its protein product is CASSHPTQGDHSNQPQHF.

This chain links TRBV7-8 with TRBJ1-1; D unclear. CDR3 length: 15 residues. With 3 bases removed from V and 0 bases from J, the gap between germline ends came to 11 bases. The germline V gene encodes CDR1 SGHVS and CDR2 FQNEAQ. The CDR3 DNA is TGTGCCAGCAGCTTGGAGGCAGCCCTGAACACTGAAGCTTTCTTT. Its protein is CASSLEAALNTEAFF.

The V call is TRBV6-6, the J call TRBJ2-7, with D perhaps TRBD2 (7 bases). The CDR3 sequence is 11 residues long. Per germline, CDR1 MNHNY and CDR2 SVGAGI (reference sequence). V was pared by 8 bases and J by 6 bases, with 11 bases between. The CDR3 protein is CASGGAGEQYF. The CDR3 nucleotides are TGTGCCAGCGGGGGGGCCGGCGAGCAGTACTTC.

This chain links TRBV6-5 with TRBJ1-2; maybe TRBD1 (5 bases). CDR1 MNHEY and CDR2 SVGAGI come from the germline V gene. Trimming removed 5 bases from V and 8 bases from J, with 12 bases in between. This CDR3 has 12 residues. The CDR3 nucleotides read TGTGCCAGCAGTAGAAACCAGGGCGGCTACACCTTC. Amino acid sequence: CASSRNQGGYTF.

The V call is TRBV28, the J call TRBJ2-7; the match to TRBD2 covers 7 bases. The CDR3 totals 13 residues. CDR1 and CDR2 from the germline V gene are MDHEN and SYDVKM. V lost 6 bases to trimming and J lost 4 bases; unmatched junction nucleotides: 6. CDR3 loop: CASRVGGVYEQYF. In DNA form, the CDR3 reads TGTGCCAGCAGGGTTGGGGGGGTTTACGAGCAGTACTTC.

On this clone: Its ends do not fully match the called genes, so a read error is possible. The V call is TRBV2, the J call TRBJ1-2, with unresolved D. CDR1 and CDR2 (germline): SNHLY, FYNNEI. This CDR3 has 13 amino acids. CDR3 sequence reads: CASSEGHYYGYTF. CDR3 in DNA: TGTGCCAGCAGCGAAGGGCATTACTATGGCTACACCTTC.

This clone appeared once. The genes are TRBV20-1 and TRBJ1-1; tentatively, D is TRBD1 (6 bases). The CDR3 spans 11 residues. The germline V and J ends were trimmed by 5 bases and 6 bases, with 10 bases remaining between them. Germline V CDR1 and CDR2: DFQATT, SNEGSKA (reference sequence). CDR3: CSAPRQAEAFF. Written as DNA, the CDR3 is TGCAGTGCTCCTAGACAGGCTGAAGCTTTCTTT.

The rearrangement uses TRBV30 and TRBJ2-1; D remains ambiguous. V lost 8 bases and J lost 0, with 14 bases in between. Germline assignment: CDR1 GTSNPN and CDR2 SVGIG (reference sequence). The CDR3 runs to 14 residues. In nucleotides, the CDR3 is TGTGCCGGGAACGTCATGAGCTCCTACAATGAGCAGTTCTTC. Protein product: CAGNVMSSYNEQFF.

The chain is built from TRBV19 and TRBJ1-1; TRBD1 matches 7 bases. The CDR3 has 14 residues. With V trimmed by 5 bases and J by 1 base, 4 bases remained unmatched. Per germline, CDR1 LNHDA and CDR2 SQIVND (reference sequence). CDR3 DNA sequence: TGTGCCAGTAGTCTGGGACAGAGGAACACTGAAGCTTTCTTT. It encodes CASSLGQRNTEAFF.

The chain recombines TRBV15 with TRBJ2-1, with 9 nucleotides matching TRBD2. The CDR3 sequence is 16 residues long. Germline lookup yields CDR1 LNHNV and CDR2 YYDKDF (reference sequence). V was pared by 0 bases and J by 6 bases, with 6 bases of the junction left unmatched. The CDR3 sequence is CATSRDRAGGPNEQFF. DNA of the CDR3: TGTGCCACCAGCAGAGATCGTGCGGGGGGGCCCAATGAGCAGTTCTTC.

The J gene is TRBJ2-5, the V gene TRBV5-1; 7 bases fit TRBD2. V shed 7 bases, J shed 0 bases, and the junction held 3 bases outside the gene matches. Germline CDR1 SGHRS, CDR2 YFSETQ. This CDR3 is built from 13 residues. Here the CDR3 reads CASGGEYQETQYF. CDR3 DNA: TGCGCCAGCGGGGGGGAGTACCAAGAGACCCAGTACTTC.